The rows below give T cell receptor beta chains drawn from one sample of a study of blood T cells in healthy people across ages. TCRdb itself ran the 5' RACE reads through MiXCR, one entry per CDR3 protein. The data show 600,000 to 650,000 distinct CDR3 sequences, with roughly 53% seen just once and approximately 37% held by the top ten. The sample comprised blood. These receptors were collected from a man in his 60s in good health. The CDR3 runs from the conserved cysteine through the conserved F or W. D genes are given only for firm matches. Not every row has a clone size; where given, it reads once, few, many or a size class.

V gene	J gene	clone size	D gene	CDR3 DNA	CDR3 protein
TRBV5-5	TRBJ2-7	.	.	TGTGCCAGCAGCTTGAGACGGGGGCCCTACGAGCAGTACTTC	CASSLRRGPYEQYF
TRBV6-5	TRBJ2-5	.	TRBD2	TGTGCCAGCAGTTACAGGGAGGGGCGAGGGCCCCAAGAGACCCAGTACTTC	CASSYREGRGPQETQYF
TRBV18	TRBJ2-5	.	.	TGTGCCAGCTCACCCGAATGGGAGACCCAGTACTTC	CASSPEWETQYF
TRBV27	TRBJ2-3	.	.	TGTGCCAGCAGCCCCGATGAGTCAACAGATACGCAGTATTTT	CASSPDESTDTQYF
TRBV6-6	TRBJ2-7	.	.	TGTGCCAGCAGTTACGGCAGAGAGAAAGCTTACGAGCAGTACTTC	CASSYGREKAYEQYF
TRBV4-1	TRBJ2-5	.	TRBD2	TGCGCCAGCAGCCAAGAGACTAGCGGGGGGCCCCCGGTAAGGACCCAGTACTTC	CASSQETSGGPPVRTQYF
TRBV2	TRBJ2-7	.	.	TGTGCCAGCAGTGAGGGGGCTAGCTTCGAGCAGTACTTC	CASSEGASFEQYF
TRBV5-1	TRBJ2-5	few	.	TGCGCCAGCAGCTTGGACGCTTACACGGGGAGGACCCAGTACTTC	CASSLDAYTGRTQYF
TRBV20-1	TRBJ2-5	.	.	TGCAGTGCCCCAGCTTCCCAAGAGACCCAGTACTTC	CSAPASQETQYF
TRBV20-1	TRBJ2-1	.	.	TGCAGTGCCAGTAGGGGACCAGAGGGGAATGAGCAGTTCTTC	CSASRGPEGNEQFF
TRBV7-9	TRBJ2-5	.	.	TGTGCCAGCAGCTTAGTTAACAGCAACCAAGAGACCCAGTACTTC	CASSLVNSNQETQYF
TRBV29-1	TRBJ1-2	few	.	TGCAGCGTTGACGGGGGGCAAGGCTACACCTTC	CSVDGGQGYTF
TRBV20-1	TRBJ1-2	.	.	TGCAGTGCTAAAACAGAAGGCTACACCTTC	CSAKTEGYTF
TRBV5-1	TRBJ2-1	.	.	TGCGCCAGCAGCCCAAATCGGGGGCGGGGAGCAGACAATGAGCAGTTCTTC	CASSPNRGRGADNEQFF
TRBV11-2	TRBJ2-3	.	.	TGTGCCAGCAGCTTAGATCAGTTAACAGATACGCAGTATTTT	CASSLDQLTDTQYF
TRBV5-1	TRBJ1-5	.	.	TGCGCCTGCAGCTTGGACGTGGGTAGCAATCAGCCCCAGCATTTT	CACSLDVGSNQPQHF
TRBV20-1	TRBJ2-7	.	.	TGCAGTGCTCCTAATAGATGGGCCTCCTACGAGCAGTACTTC	CSAPNRWASYEQYF
TRBV25-1	TRBJ1-5	.	.	TGTGCCAGCAGTGAACCCGGGACGACTCAGCCCCAGCATTTT	CASSEPGTTQPQHF
TRBV27	TRBJ1-2	.	.	TGTGCCAGCAGTCGTACCTCCAGGGGAAATAACTATGGCTACACCTTC	CASSRTSRGNNYGYTF
TRBV6-5	TRBJ2-7	few	TRBD1	TGTGCCAGCAGTATATCCCGGACAGGTTCTATCGAGCAGTACTTC	CASSISRTGSIEQYF
TRBV7-2	TRBJ2-1	.	TRBD2	TGTGCCAGCAGCTTACTTTCTAGCGGGGGGTCCTACAATGAGCAGTTCTTC	CASSLLSSGGSYNEQFF
TRBV29-1	TRBJ2-1	.	TRBD1	TGCAGCGTTGGGATGACAGGGGCCCCTTACTACAATGAGCAGTTCTTC	CSVGMTGAPYYNEQFF
TRBV7-2	TRBJ2-1	few	TRBD2	TGTGCCAGCACCCCAGCCCTGGGGCGGGGGGGCTTAAATGAGCAGTTCTTC	CASTPALGRGGLNEQFF
TRBV7-9	TRBJ1-3	.	.	TGTGCCAGCAGCCTGCCGACAGGAATCTCTGGAAACACCATATATTTT	CASSLPTGISGNTIYF
TRBV4-1	TRBJ1-2	.	.	TGCGCCAGCACCCGGGACTTAGCTAACTATGGCTACACCTTC	CASTRDLANYGYTF
TRBV20-1	TRBJ2-1	.	.	TGCAGTGCTAGTACTGGACGGGGGGCTGGGGATGAGCAGTTCTTC	CSASTGRGAGDEQFF
TRBV20-1	TRBJ2-7	.	.	TGCAGTGCTAGAGATCCCGGCGGGGGCTGGGAGCAGTACTTC	CSARDPGGGWEQYF
TRBV5-1	TRBJ2-5	.	TRBD2	TGCGCCAGCAGCAATGGACTAGCGGGAGCATACAATGAGCAGTACTTC	CASSNGLAGAYNEQYF
TRBV20-1	TRBJ2-7	.	TRBD2	TGCAGTGCTAACGGACTAGCGGGGTTTGGGTACGAGCAGTACTTC	CSANGLAGFGYEQYF
TRBV20-1	TRBJ1-1	.	TRBD1	TGCAGTGCTACCAAGACAGGGAGGAACACTGAAGCTTTCTTT	CSATKTGRNTEAFF
TRBV7-9	TRBJ2-1	.	TRBD1	TGTGCCAGCAGCTTATTGGGACAGGGGTCATCAAATGAGCAGTTCTTC	CASSLLGQGSSNEQFF
TRBV7-2	TRBJ1-1	.	TRBD1	TGTGCCAGCAGCTCGGGGACAGGGCGGATTACTGAAGCTTTCTTT	CASSSGTGRITEAFF
TRBV9	TRBJ2-1	few	.	TGTGCCAGCAGCGTAGGGTGGGGGCGCAATGAGCAGTTCTTC	CASSVGWGRNEQFF
TRBV9	TRBJ2-1	.	TRBD2	TGTGCCAGCAGCGTAGAGCCGGGACTAGCACCTAATGAGCAGTTCTTC	CASSVEPGLAPNEQFF
TRBV9	TRBJ1-6	.	.	TGTGCCAGCAGCTACAGCGATAGAAATTCACCCCTCCACTTT	CASSYSDRNSPLHF
TRBV7-9	TRBJ1-4	.	.	TGTGCCAGCAGCTTCACCATTGGGCAGGGTGTGGAAAAACTGTTTTTT	CASSFTIGQGVEKLFF
TRBV7-2	TRBJ2-7	few	.	TGTGCCAGCAGCTTAGTAGGACGGGACGAGCAGTACTTC	CASSLVGRDEQYF
TRBV18	TRBJ1-2	few	.	TGTGCCAGCTCACCAGGTTCAGAAGGGGATGGCTACACCTTC	CASSPGSEGDGYTF
TRBV6-1	TRBJ1-4	.	TRBD1	TGTGCCAGCAGGACAGGGGCCCTAAATGAAAAACTGTTTTTT	CASRTGALNEKLFF
TRBV3-1	TRBJ2-5	.	.	TGTGCCAGCACCGATCTCTATGGGGCCCGGGAGACCCAGTACTTC	CASTDLYGARETQYF
TRBV10-3	TRBJ2-1	.	TRBD2	TGTGCCATCAGTGACGCTAGCGGGGGTTCTTACAATGAGCAGTTCTTC	CAISDASGGSYNEQFF
TRBV24-1	TRBJ2-3	.	TRBD2	TGTGCCACCAGTGACTCCCTAGCGGCGTACACAGATACGCAGTATTTT	CATSDSLAAYTDTQYF
TRBV5-1	TRBJ2-1	.	TRBD1	TGCGCCAGCAGCTCCGGGACAGCCATAAGCTCCTACAATGAGCAGTTCTTC	CASSSGTAISSYNEQFF
TRBV4-1	TRBJ2-7	once	.	TGCGCCAGCCGTCCAACAGGGTCCCACGAGCAGTACTTC	CASRPTGSHEQYF
TRBV7-8	TRBJ2-5	few	.	TGTGCCAGCAGCCAGACCCCCGGGACCGCTGCCACCCAGTACTTC	CASSQTPGTAATQYF
TRBV20-1	TRBJ2-2	.	TRBD2	TGCAGTGCTAGAGATCTGACTAGCGGGGCTAACACCGGGGAGCTGTTTTTT	CSARDLTSGANTGELFF
TRBV6-2/TRBV6-3	TRBJ2-7	.	TRBD1	TGTGCCAGCAATTTCCGGGACAGTAAGGATGAGCAGTACTTC	CASNFRDSKDEQYF
TRBV28	TRBJ2-7	few	TRBD2	TGTGCCAGCAGTCCCCATGGACTAGGCCCTGACGAGCAGTACTTC	CASSPHGLGPDEQYF
TRBV5-1	TRBJ2-7	.	.	TGCGCCAGCAGCTTGGCTCCTAGCCACTCCTACGAGCAGTACTTC	CASSLAPSHSYEQYF
TRBV7-2	TRBJ2-1	.	.	TGTGCCAGCAGCTTAAGGTCTAGCCTTCAGTTCTTC	CASSLRSSLQFF
TRBV6-5	TRBJ2-5	.	.	TGTGCCAGCAGTTACTTGAACGAGCGGTACTTC	CASSYLNERYF
TRBV12-3/TRBV12-4	TRBJ2-3	many	.	TGTGCCAGCAGTTTTGGGGGGGGCGGAGATGTGCAGTATTTT	CASSFGGGGDVQYF
TRBV18	TRBJ2-3	.	.	TGTGCCAGCTCACCACCCTCGAAAAGGGAAGATACGCAGTATTTT	CASSPPSKREDTQYF
TRBV10-3	TRBJ2-7	.	TRBD2	TGTGCCATCAGTGAGACTAGCGGGGGCGAGCAGTACTTC	CAISETSGGEQYF
TRBV20-1	TRBJ2-5	.	.	TGCAGTGCCACGGTACAAGAGACCCAGTACTTC	CSATVQETQYF
TRBV5-1	TRBJ1-6	.	.	TGCGCCAGCAGCTTGGAGGACAATAATTCACCCCTCCACTTT	CASSLEDNNSPLHF
TRBV3-1	TRBJ2-1	.	.	TGTGCCTCGGGGGCTCTAAACAATGAGCAGTTCTTC	CASGALNNEQFF